A single sample gave rise to the 18 T cell receptor beta chains below, sequenced in a study of control samples from healthy donors and cancer patients. Sequencing used immunoSEQ multiplex PCR; TCRdb keeps in-frame clones, though not all of them. Of around 76,000 clones listed, about 95% were seen once; the top ten hold over 5%. Sequencing input: blood. These receptors all come from a middle-aged woman in good health.

This clone was picked up a small number of times. The chain carries TRBV6-2 or TRBV6-3 and TRBJ1-1; D is unresolved. Trimming shortened V by 6 bases and J by 3 bases, and 8 bases separated the two germline ends. Looked up from germline, CDR1 is MNHEY and CDR2 is SVGEGT. The CDR3 is made up of 12 amino acids. This CDR3 is CASSQAHTEAFF. The CDR3 DNA sequence: TGTGCCAGCAGCCAGGCGCACACTGAAGCTTTCTTT.

The chain has TRBV2 and TRBJ2-6, with D tentatively TRBD1 (5 bases). In germline, CDR1 is SNHLY, CDR2 FYNNEI. Between the trimmed V and J ends, which lost 9 bases and 0 bases, there was a span of 18 bases. CDR3 length equals 17 residues. CDR3 in DNA: TGTGCCAGTCTTCTAAGTAGGGGCGACTCTGGGGCCAACGTCCTGACTTTC. Its protein is CASLLSRGDSGANVLTF.

V and J are TRBV19 and TRBJ1-1; TRBD1 matches at 8 bases. V gave up 5 bases and J gave up 10 bases; unmatched junction bases: 6. Germline V gene data show CDR1 as LNHDA and CDR2 as SQIVND (reference sequence). The CDR3 is 12 amino acids. CDR3 protein: CASSLPTGVAFF. CDR3 nucleotide sequence: TGTGCCAGTAGTCTCCCGACAGGGGTAGCTTTCTTT.

The sample holds one count of this clone. The rearrangement uses TRBV7-2 and TRBJ1-1, with a tentative D call TRBD1 (5 bases). Germline CDR1 and CDR2: SGHTA and FQGNSA. With 5 bases removed from V and 5 bases from J, the gap between germline ends came to 15 bases. This CDR3 region has 14 residues. Here the CDR3 DNA reads TGTGCCAGCAGCCCTAGGGGAGGGAATACTGAAGCTTTCTTT. Translation: CASSPRGGNTEAFF.

The V and J genes are TRBV5-6 and TRBJ1-3; tentatively, D is TRBD1 (6 bases). V was trimmed by 2 bases and J by 2 bases, leaving 14 bases between them. The CDR3 runs to 16 residues. Germline CDR1 SGHDT, CDR2 YYEEEE. CDR3 DNA sequence: TGTGCCAGCAGCTTCGGGGGGCGCGGCGCTGGAAACACCATATATTTT. Protein: CASSFGGRGAGNTIYF.

J is TRBJ2-3 and V is TRBV18; D uncertain. The CDR3 has 14 amino acids. Looked up from germline, CDR1 is KGHSH and CDR2 is LQKENI. Trimming cost V 5 bases and J 1 base, with 10 bases left between them. The CDR3 here is CASSGRRGTDTQYF. The DNA of the CDR3 is TGTGCCAGCTCAGGAAGGCGAGGCACAGATACGCAGTATTTT. The full variable domain, in which reference TRBV18 and TRBJ2-3 provide the parts outside the CDR3, is NAGVMQNPRHLVRRRGQEARLRCSPMKGHSHVYWYRQLPEEGLKFMVYLQKENIIDESGMPKERFSAEFPKEGPSILRIQQVVRGDSAAYFCASSGRRGTDTQYFGPGTRLTVL.

The chain couples TRBV7-8 to TRBJ2-3, with 9 nucleotides matching TRBD2. This CDR3 has 18 residues. Germline V gives CDR1 SGHVS, CDR2 FQNEAQ. V was clipped by 3 bases and J by 4 bases; unmatched bases: 14. The CDR3 DNA is TGTGCCAGCAGCTTGAGGGGAGGCGGGAGGGCCAGAGCAGATACGCAGTATTTT. Translation: CASSLRGGGRARADTQYF.

This chain connects TRBV5-5 to TRBJ2-7; D remains unclear. V lost 0 bases, J lost 1 base, and 2 bases lay in between. Looked up from germline, CDR1 is SGHKS and CDR2 is YYEKEE (reference sequence). The CDR3 length is 12 residues. CDR3 sequence (DNA): TGTGCCAGCAGCTTGGAATCCTACGAGCAGTACTTC. Residues: CASSLESYEQYF. Full variable domain (rest looked up from reference TRBV5-5 and TRBJ2-7): DAGVTQSPTHLIKTRGQQVTLRCSPISGHKSVSWYQQVLGQGPQFIFQYYEKEERGRGNFPDRFSARQFPNYSSELNVNALLLGDSALYLCASSLESYEQYFGPGTRLTVT.

This sequence joins TRBV5-1 and TRBJ2-7; no definite D call. Deletions cut 4 bases from V and 3 bases from J, with 8 bases between. This CDR3 is built from 12 residues. CDR1 and CDR2 (germline): SGHRS, YFSETQ. The DNA of the CDR3 is TGCGCCAGCAGCCGGACGGGCTACGAGCAGTACTTC. This codes for CASSRTGYEQYF.

CDR3 region: CASSPDRGEQFF. In nucleotides, the CDR3 is TGTGCCAGCTCACCGGACCGAGGAGAGCAGTTCTTC. The chain combines TRBV18 with TRBJ2-1; D is unclear. Germline CDR1 is KGHSH and CDR2 is LQKENI. Trimming took off 3 bases at V and 10 bases at J, with 10 bases between the two ends. The CDR3 covers 12 residues.

This chain connects TRBV15 to TRBJ1-1, with a possible D match to TRBD1 (5 bases). The CDR3 has 15 amino acids. Between the trimmed V and J ends, which lost 3 bases and 0 bases, there was a span of 11 bases. The germline CDR1 and CDR2 sequences are LNHNV and YYDKDF (reference sequence). CDR3 loop: CATSSRRGVNTEAFF. DNA of the CDR3: TGTGCCACCAGCAGTCGCCGGGGGGTGAACACTGAAGCTTTCTTT.

This chain uses TRBV7-8 with TRBJ1-1; TRBD1 agrees at 11 bases. This CDR3 spans 16 amino acids. In germline, CDR1 is SGHVS, CDR2 FQNEAQ. V was clipped by 6 bases and J by 6 bases; unmatched bases: 12. The CDR3 DNA follows: TGTGCCAGCAGGAACGAGCTAGGACAGGGGGCCGCTGAAGCTTTCTTT. It yields the protein CASRNELGQGAAEAFF.

A single count supports this clone. V and J are TRBV5-5 and TRBJ2-1; D gene unclear. The CDR3 is made up of 15 amino acids. Germline assignment: CDR1 SGHKS and CDR2 YYEKEE (reference sequence). The V and J ends lost 4 bases and 9 bases respectively, with 20 bases between them. CDR3 region: CASSPGWTTAGEQFF. The DNA of the CDR3 is TGTGCCAGCAGCCCGGGCTGGACCACAGCAGGTGAGCAGTTCTTC.

The J gene is TRBJ2-5, the V gene TRBV6-5; D is undetermined. The CDR3 loop spans 15 amino acids. Germline CDR1 is MNHEY and CDR2 is SVGAGI. Trimming removed 8 bases at V and 4 bases at J, with 20 bases between. This chain's CDR3 is CASFEASGGSETQYF. CDR3 DNA sequence: TGTGCCAGCTTCGAGGCCTCAGGTGGTTCAGAGACCCAGTACTTC.

The chain couples TRBV13 to TRBJ1-4, with 9 bases lining up with TRBD1. The CDR3 sequence is 14 residues long. Germline CDR1 and CDR2: PRHDT and FYEKMQ (reference sequence). The V segment lost 5 bases and the J segment 6 bases; nucleotides outside the gene matches: 4. Here the CDR3 reads CASSERTGDEKLFF. The CDR3 coding sequence is TGTGCCAGCAGCGAGAGGACAGGGGATGAAAAACTGTTTTTT.

The chain is built from TRBV7-2 and TRBJ2-5; the D call may be TRBD1 or TRBD2 (5 bases each). CDR3 length: 15 residues. The V end lost 3 bases, the J end lost 0 bases, and 11 bases lay between the germline ends. The germline gives CDR1 SGHTA, CDR2 FQGNSA. In DNA, the CDR3 is TGTGCCAGCAGCTTCCCCAGGGAGTACCAAGAGACCCAGTACTTC. Translation: CASSFPREYQETQYF.

The chain carries TRBV27 and TRBJ2-3; the D gene is possibly TRBD1 (6 bases). V shed 3 bases and J shed 5 bases, with 12 bases lying between them. This CDR3 is built from 14 residues. Germline assignment: CDR1 MNHEY and CDR2 SMNVEV (reference sequence). The CDR3 reads CASSFVAGEDTQYF. Written as DNA, the CDR3 is TGTGCCAGCAGTTTCGTGGCAGGGGAAGATACGCAGTATTTT.

The chain is built from TRBV2 and TRBJ2-1; 9 bases match TRBD2. Germline loops: CDR1 SNHLY, CDR2 FYNNEI. The V gene end was trimmed by 8 bases and the J gene end by 7 bases; junction bases not matched to a gene: 9. The CDR3 runs to 14 residues. In nucleotides, the CDR3 is TGTGCCAGCTTAGTAGCGGGAGCCGGGAATGAGCAGTTCTTC. Encoded protein: CASLVAGAGNEQFF.